The clone carrying this TCR beta chain came up once. Antigen specificity is unknown. This sample is drawn from a study of T cell responses to AZD1222 COVID-19 vaccine. Overall study context: Both about-4-week and about-12-week second-dose recipients were combined. General study results and limits: In a largely white British group with more females than males, clonal diversity was possibly underestimated. Epitopes outside B.1.351 and B.1.1.7 mutated regions reportedly drew nearly half of spike TCRs. Scientists sampled the repertoires only once the peak T cell response had passed.

This CDR3 has 14 amino acids. Germline V gives CDR1 MGHDK, CDR2 SYGVNS. V lost 4 bases, J lost 9 bases, and 16 bases lay in between. The assay was immunoSEQ multiplex PCR, and TCRdb's table has in-frame clones only and misses some. The repertoire has about 190,000 clones, around 91% of them found once; the top ten carry around 6.9%. The sequencing used peripheral blood, collected on day 0 of AZD1222 vaccination. The TCR sequence derives from an adult in good health. This chain uses TRBV25-1 with TRBJ2-1, with D hard to call. CDR3 DNA sequence: TGTGCCAGCAGTGGGCCTATTTTGATTGGTGAGCAGTTCTTC. Translating it yields CASSGPILIGEQFF. The full variable domain, with the rest looked up from reference TRBV25-1 and TRBJ2-1, is EADIYQTPRYLVIGTGKKITLECSQTMGHDKMYWYQQDPGMELHLIHYSYGVNSTEKGDLSSESTVSRIRTEHFPLTLESARPSHTSQYLCASSGPILIGEQFFGPGTRLTVL.